This TCR beta chain came from a study of cytomegalovirus exposure and HLA in healthy donors. PCR employed 60 Vbeta and 13 Jbeta primers. Repertoires were generated with immunoSEQ multiplex PCR, while TCRdb's copy carries only in-frame clones and drops some. The data show 170,000 or so clones, with 78% seen just once and 2.5% to 3.5% held by the top ten. This CDR3 has 14 amino acids. Germline V gene data show CDR1 as ENHRY and CDR2 as SYGVKD. The ends lost 2 bases at V and 0 bases at J; junction bases unmatched: 1. Sequenced material: PBMCs. The chain uses TRBV10-3 and TRBJ2-7, with 7 bases that match TRBD1. This receptor was obtained from a woman aged 50 to 65 in good health and CMV-seropositive. The chain's CDR3 is CAISEDRVSYEQYF. In DNA, the CDR3 is TGTGCCATCAGTGAGGACAGGGTCTCCTACGAGCAGTACTTC.